The source of this T cell receptor beta chain is a study of T cells in Graves' hyperthyroidism and ophthalmopathy. CDR1 and CDR2 from the germline V gene are MNHEY and SVGEGT. The CDR3 is 16 amino acids. V shed 6 bases and J 4 bases; nucleotides not matched to a gene: 9. This clonotype was counted ten times or more. Regions amplified from RNA transcripts were the TCR beta CDR3 regions. The HTBI primer set was used in a first-round RT-PCR of the TCR CDR3. Each CDR3 protein gets one entry after TCRdb re-called the multiplex PCR reads with MiXCR. The sample contains 500,000 to 650,000 distinct CDR3 sequences, just under 20% of which appear only once.

The chain recombines TRBV6-2 or TRBV6-3 with TRBJ2-1, with 10 bases aligning to TRBD2. This receptor was identified in a man in his forties with Graves' ophthalmopathy. Input material: blood. Written as DNA, the CDR3 is TGTGCCAGCAGCTTCAGTGGGACTAGCGTATACAATGAGCAGTTCTTC. Its protein is CASSFSGTSVYNEQFF.